This entry describes one T cell receptor (beta chain). Its target antigen remains unknown. Qualities for individual bases were not recorded, and no much larger clone is one base off. The data originate from a study of blood T cell repertoires in COVID-19 (TCRdb year 2020). Concerning the study at large: The collaborator samples originated in the United States, Italy and Spain and spanned the acute and convalescent phases of COVID-19. The dataset comprised deeply sampled blood TCRbeta repertoires from subjects exposed to, actively infected with, or recovered from COVID-19. A freely available public database, intended as a resource for researchers studying the immune response to SARS-CoV-2, is where the repertoires were released. The samples were drawn from two sources: the first 160 participants of the ongoing ImmuneRACE study, and about 1,300 subjects contributed by 6 global collaborators. Sample metadata almost always included a de-identified subject ID, COVID-19 status, age in years and sex. The prospective study material was composed of cDNA or gDNA derived from T cells, B-cell-depleted T cells, or PBMCs. Where available, HLA class I and class II types were taken from metadata supplied by the sample provider and were not determined by assay-based typing.

The collaborating institutions used their own protocols to collect whole blood in K2EDTA tubes. For TCRbeta analysis, collaborators shipped samples in one of three forms: frozen whole blood, isolated PBMCs, or DNA extracted from either of those sample types. TCRbeta CDR3 regions were amplified from genomic DNA by means of the immunoSEQ Assay, a bias-controlled multiplex PCR. Under the source paper's analysis protocol: The number of nucleated cells in each sample was estimated from the amplification of reference gene primers within the assay. To quantify the absolute abundance of each unique TCRbeta CDR3 rearrangement, sequence reads were collapsed and filtered. For each sample, productive Simpson clonality was calculated as the square root of Simpson's diversity index over productive rearrangements. Imported from immuneACCESS, the table was reduced by TCRdb to in-frame sequences with V and J called. These copies leave out some clones; in studies compared against another copy, an unresolved V gene accounts for under half, and the cause of the remainder is not known. That table supplies the V and J calls and clone size; D and trimming were determined from the DNA. The table for this sample lists around 300,000 clones; around 90% of them were counted only once. The ten largest clones capture about 2% of the sample.

Summary of the overall study and its limitations: Clinical and demographic metadata were provided uncurated, with the amount varying by source and participant.

Taken from the germline V gene, the CDR1 and CDR2 loops are KGHSH and LQKENI. Reading from cysteine to phenylalanine, the CDR3 counts 16 amino acids. The kept DNA is CDR3 alone, 48 bases in frame from the first base. From V the trimming removes 2 bases and from J it removes 8 bases, while the gene matches leave 10 bases of the junction unaccounted for. The sequencing sample was made of peripheral blood. The sequence was obtained from a man aged 18 to 29 with active or convalescent COVID-19. The V and J segments used are TRBV18 and TRBJ1-4; 8 of the junction bases match TRBD1. This receptor has the CDR3 CASSPRLTGAGEKLFF. The sequence in DNA is TGTGCCAGCTCACCAAGACTGACAGGGGCCGGGGAAAAACTGTTTTTT. With the portions outside the CDR3 filled from the reference TRBV18 and TRBJ1-4 genes, the complete variable region becomes NAGVMQNPRHLVRRRGQEARLRCSPMKGHSHVYWYRQLPEEGLKFMVYLQKENIIDESGMPKERFSAEFPKEGPSILRIQQVVRGDSAAYFCASSPRLTGAGEKLFFGSGTQLSVL.